The rows below give T cell receptor beta chains drawn from one sample of a study of T cells in Graves' hyperthyroidism and ophthalmopathy. TCRdb processed the multiplex PCR reads anew with MiXCR; each CDR3 protein has one entry. Of 750,000 to 950,000 distinct CDR3 sequences listed, roughly 40% are singletons. Sequencing was performed on blood. The source is a man between 18 and 29 years old with Graves' hyperthyroidism. CDR3s include the opening cysteine and the closing phenylalanine or tryptophan. D genes are given only for firm matches. Size is stated for part of the rows, as once, few or many counts, or as a class when the clone is expanded.

J gene	D gene	clone size	V gene	CDR3 DNA	CDR3 protein
TRBJ2-7	TRBD1	NA	TRBV11-2	TGTGCCAGCAGCTTTGGCCGACAGGGTTACCACGAGCAGTACTTC	CASSFGRQGYHEQYF
TRBJ1-1	NA	many	TRBV5-1	TGTGCCAGCAGTCCCGGACAGACGAACACTGAAGCTTTCTTT	CASSPGQTNTEAFF
TRBJ1-1	NA	NA	TRBV6-5	TGTGCCAGCAGCGCATGGGGAACTGAAGCTTTCTTT	CASSAWGTEAFF
TRBJ1-2	TRBD1	many	TRBV29-1	TGCAGCGTTGGGGACAGCGAGATCCCCAACTATGGCTACACCTTC	CSVGDSEIPNYGYTF
TRBJ2-7	TRBD1	NA	TRBV29-1	TGCAGCGTTGTCGACAGGGCCTACGAGCAGTACTTC	CSVVDRAYEQYF
TRBJ1-1	NA	NA	TRBV6-6	TGTGCCAGCAGTCCCCCCGCGGGGCAGAGCGCTGAAGCTTTCTTT	CASSPPAGQSAEAFF
TRBJ2-7	TRBD2	NA	TRBV12-3/TRBV12-4	TGTGCCAGCAGTTTCCCGGGAGGGGGGTACTACGAGCAGTACTTC	CASSFPGGGYYEQYF
TRBJ1-2	TRBD1	few	TRBV14	TGTGCCAGCAGTCCACAGGGGACTGGCGGCTACACCTTC	CASSPQGTGGYTF
TRBJ2-5	TRBD1	NA	TRBV7-9	TGTGCCAGCAGCTCGACAGGGAAAAAGACCCAGTACTTC	CASSSTGKKTQYF
TRBJ1-1	NA	NA	TRBV5-5	TGCGCCAGCAGCCAAGGGAACATCTTAAACCAGGGCACTGAAGCTTTCTTT	CASSQGNILNQGTEAFF
TRBJ2-7	TRBD2	NA	TRBV4-1	TGCGCCAGCAGCCAAGTGACTAGCGTTGGCTACGAGCAGTACTTC	CASSQVTSVGYEQYF